One sample yielded the 32 T cell receptor beta chains listed below, sequenced in a study of T cells in Graves' hyperthyroidism and ophthalmopathy. TCR beta CDR3 regions were amplified from RNA transcripts. Using the HTBI primer set, a first-round RT-PCR was run on the TCR CDR3. MiXCR, applied by TCRdb to the multiplex PCR reads, yields one record per CDR3 protein. Counted here are about 320,000 distinct CDR3 sequences, roughly 17% occurring once; the ten biggest clones make up around a third. The sequencing input was blood. The receptors were sampled from a man aged 25 to 40 with Graves' hyperthyroidism.

The chain carries TRBV3-1 and TRBJ1-6; D not certain. In germline, CDR1 is LGHDT, CDR2 YNNKEL (reference sequence). The ends were cut back, 8 bases at V and 7 bases at J, with 15 bases in the middle. This CDR3 has 14 amino acids. CDR3 sequence reads: CASLPCGVNSPLHF. The CDR3 region has the DNA TGTGCCAGCCTTCCGTGTGGGGTAAATTCACCCCTCCACTTT.

This clonotype was picked up many times. This chain connects TRBV5-1 to TRBJ1-5; no firm D call. Germline CDR1 reads SGHRS; CDR2 reads YFSETQ. V lost 4 bases to trimming and J lost 4 bases, with 9 bases between them. This CDR3 contains 13 residues. CDR3 protein: CASSPDTNQPQHF. In DNA form, the CDR3 reads TGCGCCAGCAGCCCAGACACTAATCAGCCCCAGCATTTT.

This clonotype was counted between two and nine times. V usage is TRBV11-3 and J usage is TRBJ2-7; TRBD2 matches 7 bases. Per the germline V gene, CDR1 is SGHNT and CDR2 is YENEEA. V lost 5 bases, J lost 4 bases, and 23 bases stayed unmatched. CDR3 size: 19 residues. As DNA, the CDR3 is TGTGCCAGCAGCCCCCCGCCTGTCACGGAAGCGGGACTGATTTACGAGCAGTACTTC. Translated: CASSPPPVTEAGLIYEQYF.

This clonotype was counted ten times or more. V gene TRBV7-9 combines with J gene TRBJ2-3, with a tentative D call TRBD2 (5 bases). CDR3 size: 13 residues. With 7 bases removed from V and 4 bases from J, the gap between germline ends came to 12 bases. Per germline, CDR1 SEHNR and CDR2 FQNEAQ (reference sequence). The CDR3 DNA reads as TGTGCCAGCATGCTAACCGGGGCAGATACGCAGTATTTT. It codes for CASMLTGADTQYF.

V and J are TRBV5-1 and TRBJ2-6; no definite D call. Trimming cost V 1 base and J 2 bases, with 7 bases left between them. The CDR3 length is 15 residues. Germline V gene data show CDR1 as SGHRS and CDR2 as YFSETQ. CDR3 residues: CASSLSQAGANVLTF. Written as DNA, the CDR3 is TGCGCCAGCAGCTTGTCCCAGGCTGGGGCCAACGTCCTGACTTTC.

V gene TRBV7-6 combines with J gene TRBJ2-5; weak D call: TRBD2 (6 bases). The V gene lost 8 bases and the J gene lost 8 bases, with 12 bases spanning the gap. The length of the CDR3 is 11 residues. From germline, CDR1 is SGHVS and CDR2 FNYEAQ. DNA for the CDR3: TGTGCCAGCGGGACCGGGAGTACCCAGTACTTC. This gives the protein CASGTGSTQYF.

This chain joins TRBV7-9 and TRBJ1-2, with D hard to call. Germline CDR1 is SEHNR and CDR2 is FQNEAQ (reference sequence). The length of the CDR3 is 15 residues. Trimming shortened V by 3 bases and J by 3 bases, and 14 bases separated the two germline ends. In DNA form, the CDR3 reads TGTGCCAGCAGCTTCCGTATAGGTGTGGACTATGGCTACACCTTC. Its protein is CASSFRIGVDYGYTF. The complete variable domain, with remaining parts taken from reference TRBV7-9 and TRBJ1-2, reads DTGVSQNPRHKITKRGQNVTFRCDPISEHNRLYWYRQTLGQGPEFLTYFQNEAQLEKSRLLSDRFSAERPKGSFSTLEIQRTEQGDSAMYLCASSFRIGVDYGYTFGSGTRLTVV.

The chain links TRBV4-1 to TRBJ2-2, with TRBD2 matching 10 bases. The germline V gene has CDR1 MGHRA and CDR2 YSYEKL. CDR3 length: 19 amino acids. V lost 0 bases, J lost 5 bases, and 12 bases stayed unmatched. The chain's CDR3 is CASSQDPLSGRGGTGELFF. The CDR3 DNA reads TGCGCCAGCAGCCAAGACCCCCTCAGCGGGAGGGGGGGGACCGGGGAGCTGTTTTTT.

Ten or more counts support this clonotype. The J gene is TRBJ2-5, the V gene TRBV2; 7 bases fit TRBD2. The CDR3 is 13 amino acids. Unmatched junction bases numbered 10, after V lost 3 bases and J lost 12 bases. Germline values: CDR1 SNHLY, CDR2 FYNNEI. The chain's CDR3 is CASSESTGGVEYF. In DNA form, the CDR3 reads TGTGCCAGCAGTGAGTCAACGGGGGGAGTGGAGTACTTC.

This clonotype appeared many times. This chain links TRBV30 with TRBJ1-4; perhaps TRBD1 as D (5 bases). Germline V gene sequence: CDR1 GTSNPN, CDR2 SVGIG (reference sequence). V was pared by 7 bases and J by 11 bases, with 20 bases between. The CDR3 has 13 residues. The CDR3 nucleotides are TGTGCCTCCTCGGGGCGAGGTCCGGAGAAACTGTTTTTT. It is translated as CASSGRGPEKLFF.

The rearrangement links TRBV7-3 to TRBJ2-2, with a tentative D call TRBD2 (5 bases). In germline, CDR1 is SGHTA, CDR2 FQGTGA. The CDR3 is 15 residues long. Between the trimmed V and J ends, which lost 6 bases and 4 bases, there was a span of 15 bases. The CDR3 DNA sequence: TGTGCCAGCAGTACCTACGAGGGTGGCACCGGGGAGCTGTTTTTT. It translates to CASSTYEGGTGELFF.

This clonotype was counted many times. V and J are TRBV2 and TRBJ2-7; D gene unclear. The ends were cut back, 2 bases at V and 4 bases at J, with 9 bases in the middle. Germline V gene lookup returns CDR1 SNHLY and CDR2 FYNNEI. The CDR3 has 13 amino acids. CDR3 residues: CASSERVLYEQYF. The DNA of the CDR3 is TGTGCCAGCAGTGAAAGGGTTCTATACGAGCAGTACTTC.

This clonotype was detected ten times or more. The chain combines TRBV24-1 with TRBJ2-5, with D tentatively TRBD1 (5 bases). The germline V gene has CDR1 KGHDR and CDR2 SFDVKD. V was shortened by 2 bases and J by 4 bases, with 13 bases between the two germline ends. CDR3 length equals 15 residues. CDR3 sequence: CATSDSGYESETQYF. Written as DNA, the CDR3 is TGTGCCACCAGTGATTCAGGGTACGAGTCAGAGACCCAGTACTTC.

This clonotype was recorded at least ten times. This chain uses TRBV2 with TRBJ1-6; D gene unclear. The ends were cut back, 8 bases at V and 13 bases at J, with 9 bases in the middle. CDR3 length: 10 residues. Germline CDR1 and CDR2: SNHLY and FYNNEI. CDR3 DNA: TGTGCCAGCGGCCAAGGGCCCCTCCACTTT. It encodes CASGQGPLHF.

This clonotype came up many times. The gene calls are TRBV7-8 and TRBJ2-5; no reliable D call. This CDR3 comprises 15 residues. Trimming cost V 1 base and J 2 bases, with 11 bases left between them. Germline V gives CDR1 SGHVS, CDR2 FQNEAQ. As DNA, the CDR3 is TGTGCCAGCAGCTTAGAAGTCAGCCCTCAAGAGACCCAGTACTTC. As protein: CASSLEVSPQETQYF.

Of note for this clonotype: This may come from a read error, since a much larger clone is one base off. This chain connects TRBV20-1 to TRBJ1-2, with D hard to call. CDR1 and CDR2 from the germline V gene are DFQATT and SNEGSKA (reference sequence). This CDR3 has 14 amino acids. The CDR3 coding sequence is TGCAGTGCTAGAGGGGAAGGTTCGGACTATCGCTACATCTTC. Translated, it gives CSARGEGSDYRYIF.

In this sample, this clonotype turned up many times. The V gene is TRBV6-2 or TRBV6-3, the J gene TRBJ2-3, with a tentative D call TRBD1 (5 bases). The V gene's germline CDR1 is MNHEY and CDR2 SVGEGT. This CDR3 is built from 15 residues. The V end was cut by 3 bases, the J end by 1 base, with 11 bases between. The DNA of the CDR3 is TGTGCCAGCAGTTATTTCAGGGTTGGCACAGATACGCAGTATTTT. Its translation: CASSYFRVGTDTQYF.

The table lists this clonotype with many counts. The chain recombines TRBV18 with TRBJ1-2, with D perhaps matching TRBD1 (5 bases). The CDR3 spans 14 residues. V lost 2 bases and J lost 4, with 11 bases in between. Looked up from germline, CDR1 is KGHSH and CDR2 is LQKENI. CDR3 loop: CASSPDDSTYGYTF. As DNA, the CDR3 is TGTGCCAGCTCACCAGACGACAGTACCTATGGCTACACCTTC. The full variable domain, in which reference TRBV18 and TRBJ1-2 provide the parts outside the CDR3, is NAGVMQNPRHLVRRRGQEARLRCSPMKGHSHVYWYRQLPEEGLKFMVYLQKENIIDESGMPKERFSAEFPKEGPSILRIQQVVRGDSAAYFCASSPDDSTYGYTFGSGTRLTVV.

This clonotype appeared many times. The chain couples TRBV12-3 or TRBV12-4 to TRBJ2-1, with 8 positions matching TRBD2. This CDR3 has 17 amino acids. The V and J ends lost 8 bases and 7 bases, in that order; junction bases with no gene match: 19. In DNA, the CDR3 is TGTGCCAGCCAAAAAGGGGGAACTAGCGGACTTTCGAATGAGCAGTTCTTC. It codes for CASQKGGTSGLSNEQFF.

This clonotype was picked up a small number of times. This rearrangement joins TRBV7-3 to TRBJ2-6; D is possibly TRBD1 (6 bases). Germline-derived CDR1 and CDR2 are SGHTA and FQGTGA. Trimming stripped 5 bases from V and 4 bases from J, with 12 bases between. The CDR3 totals 15 residues. The CDR3 coding sequence is TGTGCCAGCAGCCGTACAGGGTCCGGGGCCAACGTCCTGACTTTC. Protein: CASSRTGSGANVLTF.

This clonotype was seen a handful of times. The rearrangement joins TRBV5-1 to TRBJ2-6; tentative D call: TRBD1 (5 bases). V was shortened by 5 bases and J by 0 bases, with 15 bases between the two germline ends. Per germline, CDR1 SGHRS and CDR2 YFSETQ. This CDR3 is 17 amino acids long. CDR3 nucleotide sequence: TGCGCCAGCAGGACTCGACAGCCCAACTCTGGGGCCAACGTCCTGACTTTC. It is translated as CASRTRQPNSGANVLTF.

In its sample, this clonotype was seen a few times. The chain recombines TRBV12-3 or TRBV12-4 with TRBJ2-5, with D perhaps TRBD1 (7 bases). The CDR3 runs 14 residues. The ends were cut back, 7 bases at V and 0 bases at J, with 12 bases in the middle. The CDR3 bases are TGTGCCAGCACCCAGGGGGGCTACCAAGAGACCCAGTACTTC. As protein: CASTQGGYQETQYF.

This clonotype was seen repeatedly, ten times or more. J is TRBJ2-5 and V is TRBV30; D is ambiguous. Germline V gene data show CDR1 as GTSNPN and CDR2 as SVGIG (reference sequence). Deletions cut 0 bases from V and 1 base from J, with 9 bases between. This CDR3 spans 14 amino acids. CDR3 region: CAWSVDHSQETQYF. CDR3 sequence (DNA): TGTGCCTGGAGTGTCGACCACAGCCAAGAGACCCAGTACTTC.

Points on this clonotype: A much larger clone is a single base away; this may be a read error. This chain joins TRBV7-3 and TRBJ2-1; 8 bases match TRBD2. CDR1 SGHTA and CDR2 FQGTGA come from the germline V gene. The CDR3 is 14 residues long. V trimming: 5 bases; J trimming: 8 bases; junction bases outside the gene matches: 8. The CDR3 sequence: CASSSGSTMDEQFF. CDR3 coding DNA: TGTGCCAGCAGCAGCGGGAGTACGATGGATGAGCAGTTCTTC.

V usage is TRBV7-9 and J usage is TRBJ2-3; 13 bases align to TRBD2. The CDR3 totals 16 residues. V lost 5 bases to trimming and J lost 6 bases; unmatched junction nucleotides: 8. Germline CDR1 is SEHNR and CDR2 is FQNEAQ (reference sequence). CDR3 sequence reads: CASSPLGLAGKDTQYF. The CDR3 coding sequence is TGTGCCAGCAGCCCTCTGGGACTAGCGGGGAAGGATACGCAGTATTTT. The complete variable domain, with remaining parts taken from reference TRBV7-9 and TRBJ2-3, reads DTGVSQNPRHKITKRGQNVTFRCDPISEHNRLYWYRQTLGQGPEFLTYFQNEAQLEKSRLLSDRFSAERPKGSFSTLEIQRTEQGDSAMYLCASSPLGLAGKDTQYFGPGTRLTVL.

This clonotype was counted many times. V gene TRBV2 combines with J gene TRBJ2-1; possibly TRBD2 for D (6 bases). Germline V gene sequence: CDR1 SNHLY, CDR2 FYNNEI. Trimming removed 6 bases at V and 6 bases at J, with 12 bases between. This CDR3 spans 13 amino acids. The CDR3 is CASRQGLVNEQFF. The CDR3 nucleotides read TGTGCCAGCAGGCAGGGACTCGTCAATGAGCAGTTCTTC.

Remarks on this clonotype: At one boundary the junction diverges from the germline segment, which might be a read error. The chain joins TRBV20-1 to TRBJ1-1; D possibly corresponds to TRBD1 (6 bases). This CDR3 region has 11 residues. Germline V gene lookup returns CDR1 DFQATT and CDR2 SNEGSKA (reference sequence). The CDR3 DNA is TGCAGCGCGAACAGGGACACTGACGCTTTCTTT. Its translation: CSANRDTDAFF.

The CDR3 sequence is CASSWQGMNTEAFF. For the CDR3, the DNA is TGCGCCAGCAGCTGGCAGGGAATGAACACTGAAGCTTTCTTT. This chain connects TRBV5-1 to TRBJ1-1; D perhaps matches TRBD1 (5 bases). V was shortened by 3 bases and J by 0 bases, with 9 bases between the two germline ends. Germline assignment: CDR1 SGHRS and CDR2 YFSETQ. The CDR3 sequence is 14 residues long.

This clonotype was counted many times. This chain joins TRBV2 and TRBJ2-7; 7 bases are shared with TRBD1. V lost 6 bases, J lost 0 bases, and 8 bases stayed unmatched. CDR1 and CDR2 (germline): SNHLY, FYNNEI. This CDR3 comprises 15 residues. The CDR3 is CASRVRDRSSYEQYF. Here the CDR3 DNA reads TGTGCCAGCAGGGTCCGGGACAGAAGCTCCTACGAGCAGTACTTC.

This clonotype was counted a few times. The gene calls are TRBV6-1 and TRBJ2-7, with a tentative D call TRBD1 (6 bases). CDR1 MNHNS and CDR2 SASEGT come from the germline V gene. V was trimmed by 6 bases and J by 4 bases, leaving 13 bases between them. This CDR3 is 13 amino acids long. CDR3 amino acids: CASRATGRYEQYF. The CDR3 DNA follows: TGTGCCAGCAGAGCGACAGGTCGGTACGAGCAGTACTTC.

This clonotype was found a few times. V usage is TRBV3-1 and J usage is TRBJ2-1; D remains unclear. Germline V gene data show CDR1 as LGHDT and CDR2 as YNNKEL (reference sequence). The CDR3 has 14 residues. Trimming left V 4 bases short and J 8 bases short, with 15 bases between. CDR3 sequence reads: CASSRSGGRYEQFF. The CDR3 DNA follows: TGTGCCAGCAGCCGCTCGGGCGGTAGGTATGAGCAGTTCTTC.

This clonotype was counted a few times. The chain couples TRBV7-9 to TRBJ2-1, with TRBD2 identical over 10 bases. The J segment lost 7 bases and the V segment lost 7 bases, leaving 13 bases of the junction unmatched. Germline-derived CDR1 and CDR2 are SEHNR and FQNEAQ (reference sequence). The CDR3 is 16 amino acids. This CDR3 is CASTIRESSGRNEQFF. CDR3 bases: TGTGCCAGCACCATCCGAGAGAGTAGCGGGAGGAATGAGCAGTTCTTC.